The clone carrying this T cell receptor beta chain was picked up a small number of times. Employing constant-segment primers, 5'RACE generated TCR alpha and TCR beta cDNA libraries bearing sample barcodes and UMIs. Each CDR3 protein is one row after TCRdb ran MiXCR on the 5' RACE reads. Of fewer than 450,000 distinct CDR3 sequences listed, 20% to 30% are singletons. This specimen belongs to a study of T-cell memory formation after mild COVID-19. There are 14 residues in the CDR3. CDR1 is KGHDR, CDR2 SFDVKD, per germline. Trimming took off 9 bases at V and 6 bases at J, with 17 bases between the two ends.

This clonotype was obtained from an adult woman who had mild COVID-19 (a few samples of this study predate the infection). Cell type and time point are not known. This chain links TRBV24-1 with TRBJ2-1; a possible D gene is TRBD2 (6 bases). Sequencing was carried out using PBMCs or a T cell subset sorted from them (not recorded which). The CDR3 region has the DNA TGTGCCACCTCTGTATCGGGTAGCGGCAATGAGCAGTTCTTC. It translates to CATSVSGSGNEQFF.